The present entry profiles one TCR beta chain with its context. Its target is unknown. The entry originates in a study of cytomegalovirus exposure and HLA in healthy donors. Study-level results: In an earlier analysis, most TCR beta V segments were productive about 87% or about 30% of the time. Later analysis identified a missense DCLRE1C variant that was linked to TCR beta V- and J-gene trimming. Common viral pathogens seemed to be connected with several of the most significant clusters, according to a later analysis. An assumption of roughly uniform sequencing depth across donors underlay the presence/absence analyses.

J was trimmed by 1 base and V by 1 base; bases with no gene match: 6. The CDR3 sequence is 15 residues long. Looked up from germline, CDR1 is SQVTM and CDR2 is ANQGSEA. Amplification used 60 Vbeta primers and 13 Jbeta primers. Only in-frame clones appear in the TCRdb table, and some are missing; sequencing was by immunoSEQ multiplex PCR. This sample carries roughly 220,000 clones, 55% to 75% of them seen once, and the ten largest clones take 2.6%. The genes are TRBV29-1 and TRBJ1-2; 7 nucleotides line up with TRBD1. Sequences were obtained from PBMCs. This receptor was identified in a man aged 35-49 years in good health and CMV-seropositive. CDR3 loop: CSVEVGQHDNYGYTF. The CDR3 DNA reads TGCAGCGTTGAAGTGGGACAGCATGATAACTATGGCTACACCTTC.